This T cell receptor beta chain is from a study of T cell changes during pregnancy in multiple sclerosis. This clone was picked up one time. J was trimmed by 3 bases and V by 5 bases; bases with no gene match: 9. This CDR3 contains 15 residues. Germline assignment: CDR1 SEHNR and CDR2 FQNEAQ (reference sequence). Method: immunoSEQ multiplex PCR; TCRdb's copy keeps in-frame clones and lacks some. The profile shows around 33,000 clones, roughly nine tenths of them singletons. The chain recombines TRBV7-9 with TRBJ1-2; 7 positions match TRBD1. This sample comprised peripheral blood, obtained in the third trimester of pregnancy. The sequence was collected from a female donor in good health, enrolled as a control in a pregnancy study. The CDR3 protein is CASSHLGGTDYGYTF. The CDR3 DNA reads as TGTGCCAGCAGCCACCTTGGAGGGACAGACTATGGCTACACCTTC.